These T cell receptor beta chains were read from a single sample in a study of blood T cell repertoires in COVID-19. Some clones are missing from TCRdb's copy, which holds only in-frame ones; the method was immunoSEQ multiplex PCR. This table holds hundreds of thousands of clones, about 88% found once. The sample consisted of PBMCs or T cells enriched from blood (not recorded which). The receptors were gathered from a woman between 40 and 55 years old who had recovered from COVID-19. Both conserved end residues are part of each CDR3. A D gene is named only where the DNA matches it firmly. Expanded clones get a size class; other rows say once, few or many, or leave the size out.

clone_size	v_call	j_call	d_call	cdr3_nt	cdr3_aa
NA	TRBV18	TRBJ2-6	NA	TGTGCCAGCTCACCGTCTTTCACGGGATCCTCTGGGGCCAACGTCCTGACTTTC	CASSPSFTGSSGANVLTF
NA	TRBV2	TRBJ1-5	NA	TGTGCCAGCAGGCGACAGTTGGGACAGCCCCAGCATTTT	CASRRQLGQPQHF
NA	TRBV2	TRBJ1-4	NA	TGTGCCAGCAGTAAGAACAGGGAGTCTAATGAAAAACTGTTTTTT	CASSKNRESNEKLFF
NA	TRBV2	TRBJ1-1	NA	TGTGCCAGCAGTGAAGACAGGTGGAGGAACACTGAAGCTTTCTTT	CASSEDRWRNTEAFF
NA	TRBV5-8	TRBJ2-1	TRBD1	TGTGCCAGCAGACAGACAGGGGTCAATGAGCAGTTCTTC	CASRQTGVNEQFF
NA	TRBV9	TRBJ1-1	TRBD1	TGTGCCAGCAGCCCGAAGGGGACAGGGGGCGCAGCTTTCTTT	CASSPKGTGGAAFF
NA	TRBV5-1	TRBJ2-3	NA	TGCGCCAGCAGCTTGGCTCAGTCTAGCACAGATACGCAGTATTTT	CASSLAQSSTDTQYF
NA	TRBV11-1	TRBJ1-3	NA	TGTGCCAGCAGCGTAACAGGGCGCGGAAACACCATATATTTT	CASSVTGRGNTIYF
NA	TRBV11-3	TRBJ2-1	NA	TGTGCCAGCAGCCCAAAGCAGTTCTTC	CASSPKQFF
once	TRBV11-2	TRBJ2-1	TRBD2	TGTGCCAGCAGCTTAGTGCTAGCGGGGGTGAATGAGCAGTTCTTC	CASSLVLAGVNEQFF
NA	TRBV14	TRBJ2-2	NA	TGTGCCAGCAGCCAAGTGAGGAACGGGGAGCTGTTTTTT	CASSQVRNGELFF
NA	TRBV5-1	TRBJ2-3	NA	TGCGCCAGCAGCTTCGGACAATGGATAGATACGCAGTATTTT	CASSFGQWIDTQYF
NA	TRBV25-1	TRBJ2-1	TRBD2	TGTGCCAGCGGGCCGACTAGCGGGGCTGAGAATGAGCAGTTCTTC	CASGPTSGAENEQFF
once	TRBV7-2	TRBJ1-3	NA	TGTGCCAGCAGCCCGAGAGCTCTCTCTGGAAACACCATATATTTT	CASSPRALSGNTIYF
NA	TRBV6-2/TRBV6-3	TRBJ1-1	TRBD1	TGTGCCAGCAGTTACTCGACAGGGATGAACACTGAAGCTTTCTTT	CASSYSTGMNTEAFF
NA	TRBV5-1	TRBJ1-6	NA	TGCGCCAGCAGCTTGGCCGAGGGTTCACCCCTCCACTTT	CASSLAEGSPLHF
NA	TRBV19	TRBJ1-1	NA	TGTGCCAGTAGCCAAGGGACAAGGAACACTGAAGCTTTCTTT	CASSQGTRNTEAFF
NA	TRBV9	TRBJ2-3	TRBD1	TGTGCCAGCAGCGGGGGACAGGGGGATACGCAGTATTTT	CASSGGQGDTQYF
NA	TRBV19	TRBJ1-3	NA	TGTGCCAGTAGTCTCCGCCGAGGGTCAGACACCATATATTTT	CASSLRRGSDTIYF
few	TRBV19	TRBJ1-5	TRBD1	TGTGCCAGTAGTAAAGGGACAGGGGCGGGCAATCAGCCCCAGCATTTT	CASSKGTGAGNQPQHF
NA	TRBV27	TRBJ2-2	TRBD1	TGTGCCAGCAGTCTAGGGACAGTCTTCGGGGAGCTGTTTTTT	CASSLGTVFGELFF
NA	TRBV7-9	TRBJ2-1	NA	TGTGCCAGCAGGCAGACCAGGGGTGAGCAGTTCTTC	CASRQTRGEQFF
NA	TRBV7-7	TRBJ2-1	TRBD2	TGTGCTAGCAGCCCCTGGACTAGCGGGGGGGATGAGCAGTTCTTC	CASSPWTSGGDEQFF
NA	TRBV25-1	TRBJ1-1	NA	TGTGCCAGCAGTGCCCACAGCAGGGCCTTCCCTGAAGCTTTCTTT	CASSAHSRAFPEAFF
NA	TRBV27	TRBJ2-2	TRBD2	TGTGCCAGCAAAGTGGGACTAGCCTCCGGGGAGCTGTTTTTT	CASKVGLASGELFF
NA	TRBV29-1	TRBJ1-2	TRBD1	TGCAGCGGAACAGGGGGCGCTGACTATGGCTACACCTTC	CSGTGGADYGYTF
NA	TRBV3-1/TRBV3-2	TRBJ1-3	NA	TGTGCCAGCAGCCAAGTTCCGAAGGGGGCTGGAAACACCATATATTTT	CASSQVPKGAGNTIYF
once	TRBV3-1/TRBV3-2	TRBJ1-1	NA	TGTGCCAGCAGCCGAAACACCCGTGGTGAAGCTTTCTTT	CASSRNTRGEAFF
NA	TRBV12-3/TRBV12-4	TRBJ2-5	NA	TGTGCCAGCAGTTTAGCCGGGACACACCAGTACTTC	CASSLAGTHQYF
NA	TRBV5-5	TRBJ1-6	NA	TGTGCCAGCAGCTTGTCGAGCTCCTATAATTCACCCCTCCACTTT	CASSLSSSYNSPLHF
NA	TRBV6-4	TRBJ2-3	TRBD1	TGTGCCAGCAGCGGGGACAGGGAGACAGATACGCAGTATTTT	CASSGDRETDTQYF
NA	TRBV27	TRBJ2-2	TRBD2	TGTGCCAGCAGTCCATATAGCGGGGCGAACACCGGGGAGCTGTTTTTT	CASSPYSGANTGELFF
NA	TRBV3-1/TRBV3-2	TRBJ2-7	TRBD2	TGTGCCAGCAGTCTAGAGTCGGTTAGCGGGAGGTTTTCCGAGCAGTACTTC	CASSLESVSGRFSEQYF
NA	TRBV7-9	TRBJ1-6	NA	TGTGCCAGCAGCCTCCGCAGTTTCGAGGATTCACCCCTCCACTTT	CASSLRSFEDSPLHF
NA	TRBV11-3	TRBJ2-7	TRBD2	TGTGCCAGCAGCAAACTAGCGGTCTCCTACGAGCAGTACTTC	CASSKLAVSYEQYF
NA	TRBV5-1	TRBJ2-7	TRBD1	TGCGCCAGCAGCTTGGATGGACAGGGTGTTTATGAGCAGTACTTC	CASSLDGQGVYEQYF
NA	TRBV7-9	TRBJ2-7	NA	TGTGCCAGCAGCCCTTACTACGAGCAGTACTTC	CASSPYYEQYF
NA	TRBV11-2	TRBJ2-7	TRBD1	TGTGCCAGCAGCTTCCCCACAGGGGGATCCTACGAGCAGTACTTC	CASSFPTGGSYEQYF
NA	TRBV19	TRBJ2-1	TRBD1	TGTGCCAGTAGCGCCAAGGGGGACAGGCGGTACAATGAGCAGTTCTTC	CASSAKGDRRYNEQFF
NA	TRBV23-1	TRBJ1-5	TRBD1	TGCGCCAGCAGCCGCGGACAGGGCCCTAATCAGCCCCAGCATTTT	CASSRGQGPNQPQHF
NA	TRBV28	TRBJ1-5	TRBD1	TGTGCCAGCAGTTTTACGGGACAGGGGAACAATCAGCCCCAGCATTTT	CASSFTGQGNNQPQHF
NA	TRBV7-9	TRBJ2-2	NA	TGTGCCAGCAGCTTCACGGCGGCCCCGAACACCGGGGAGCTGTTTTTT	CASSFTAAPNTGELFF
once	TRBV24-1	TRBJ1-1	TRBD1	TGTGCCACCAGTGGTGGGACAGGGGAGGGTAGAGCTTTCTTT	CATSGGTGEGRAFF
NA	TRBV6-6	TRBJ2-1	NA	TGTGCCAGCAGTCCCTTAAGGGCGGGGGCGTCGATCGATGAGCAGTTCTTC	CASSPLRAGASIDEQFF
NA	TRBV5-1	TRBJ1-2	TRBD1	TGCGCCAGCAGCTTCGGGACAGGGGAGGATGGCTACACCTTC	CASSFGTGEDGYTF
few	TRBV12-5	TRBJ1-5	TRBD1	TGTGCTAGTGGTCCTACATGGACAGGGTGGTTTGTGGGTCAGCCCCAGCATTTT	CASGPTWTGWFVGQPQHF
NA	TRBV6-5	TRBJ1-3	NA	TGTGCCAGCTCCCCGAGGGACACCATATATTTT	CASSPRDTIYF
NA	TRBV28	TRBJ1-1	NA	TGTGCCAGCAGTCCCGCGGCAGGGAAGAACACTGAAGCTTTCTTT	CASSPAAGKNTEAFF
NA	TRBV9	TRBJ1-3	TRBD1	TGTGCCAGCAGCGCCCGACCCGGGACAGGGGTCTCTGGAAACACCATATATTTT	CASSARPGTGVSGNTIYF
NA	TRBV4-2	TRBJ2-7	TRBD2	TGTGCCAGCAGCCTTACTAGCGTAAACTCCTACGAGCAGTACTTC	CASSLTSVNSYEQYF